The sequence of this T cell receptor beta chain was determined in a study of blood T cell repertoires in COVID-19. Here immunoSEQ multiplex PCR was the method, and the copy in TCRdb shows in-frame clones only, minus some. The table includes about 190,000 clones, less than 85% detected once. The sequence derives from a woman aged 55-70 years with acute COVID-19. The source material was PBMCs or T cells enriched from blood (not recorded which).

The CDR3 DNA is TGTGCCATCAGTGAGCCACTACAGGGCGGCTACACCTTC. Translated: CAISEPLQGGYTF. V usage is TRBV10-3 and J usage is TRBJ1-2; a weak D match, TRBD1 (6 bases). The CDR3 contains 13 residues. The germline CDR1 and CDR2 sequences are ENHRY and SYGVKD. The V gene lost 2 bases and the J gene lost 8 bases, with 12 bases spanning the gap.